Described below is a single TCR beta chain sequence and its context. Both 60 Vbeta primers and 13 Jbeta primers went into the PCR. Per the original data handling: In a later analysis, 79 million or so unique TCR beta chains included roughly 11 million shared by two or more donors. The method was immunoSEQ multiplex PCR; TCRdb's version includes in-frame clones alone and lacks a portion of them. The V and J calls and clone size were taken over from that table, and D and trimming were inferred from the DNA. The table includes some 190,000 clones, around 88% detected once. Germline CDR1 reads MDHEN; CDR2 reads SYDVKM. With 5 bases removed from V and 6 bases from J, the gap between germline ends came to 11 bases. This CDR3 has 13 amino acids. This record belongs to a study of cytomegalovirus exposure and HLA in healthy donors. Participants comprised healthy donors of bone marrow.

The J gene is TRBJ2-1, the V gene TRBV28, with unresolved D. Sequencing was carried out using PBMCs. This clonotype was sampled from a woman in her twenties or thirties in good health and CMV-seronegative. DNA for the CDR3: TGTGCCAGCAGTCCCCCCGCTACCAATGAGCAGTTCTTC. Protein sequence: CASSPPATNEQFF.